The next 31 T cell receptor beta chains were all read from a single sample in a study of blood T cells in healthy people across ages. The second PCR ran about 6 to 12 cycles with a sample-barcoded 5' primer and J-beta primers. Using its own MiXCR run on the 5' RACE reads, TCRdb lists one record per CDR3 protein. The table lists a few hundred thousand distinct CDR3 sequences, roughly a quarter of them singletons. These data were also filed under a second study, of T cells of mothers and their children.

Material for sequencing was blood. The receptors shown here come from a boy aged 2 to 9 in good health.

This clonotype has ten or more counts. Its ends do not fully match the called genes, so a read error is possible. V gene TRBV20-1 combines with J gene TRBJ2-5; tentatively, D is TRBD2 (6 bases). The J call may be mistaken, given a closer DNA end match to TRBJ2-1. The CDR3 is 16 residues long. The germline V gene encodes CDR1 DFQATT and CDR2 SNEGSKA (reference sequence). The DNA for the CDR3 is TGTAGTGCCCCGGTGTCCGGGGGAGAAGAGCTGAATGAGCAGTTCTTC. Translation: CSAPVSGGEELNEQFF.

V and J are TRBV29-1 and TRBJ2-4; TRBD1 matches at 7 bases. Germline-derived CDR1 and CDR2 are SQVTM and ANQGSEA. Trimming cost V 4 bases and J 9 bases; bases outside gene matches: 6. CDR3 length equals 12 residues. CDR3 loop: CSVGVRGSIQYF. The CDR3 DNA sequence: TGCAGCGTTGGCGTCAGGGGGAGCATTCAGTACTTC.

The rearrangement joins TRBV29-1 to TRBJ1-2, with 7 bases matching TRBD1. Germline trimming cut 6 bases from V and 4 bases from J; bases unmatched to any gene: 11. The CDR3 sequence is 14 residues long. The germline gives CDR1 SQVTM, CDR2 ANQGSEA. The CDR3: CSVSGQVLGYGYTF. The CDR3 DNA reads TGCAGCGTCTCAGGACAGGTTCTAGGCTATGGCTACACCTTC.

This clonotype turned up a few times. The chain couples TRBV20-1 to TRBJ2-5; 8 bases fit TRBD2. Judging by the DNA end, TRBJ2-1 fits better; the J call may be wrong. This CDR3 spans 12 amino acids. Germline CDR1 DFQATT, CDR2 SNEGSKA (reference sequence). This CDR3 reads CSAELADNEQFF. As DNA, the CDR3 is TGCAGTGCCGAACTAGCGGACAATGAGCAGTTCTTC.

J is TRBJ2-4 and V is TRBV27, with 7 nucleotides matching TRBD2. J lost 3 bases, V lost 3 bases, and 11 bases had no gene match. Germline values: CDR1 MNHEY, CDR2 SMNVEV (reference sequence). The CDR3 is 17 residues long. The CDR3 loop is CASSLVERGLVKNIQYF. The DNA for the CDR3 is TGTGCCAGCAGTTTGGTCGAGCGGGGTCTGGTCAAAAACATTCAGTACTTC.

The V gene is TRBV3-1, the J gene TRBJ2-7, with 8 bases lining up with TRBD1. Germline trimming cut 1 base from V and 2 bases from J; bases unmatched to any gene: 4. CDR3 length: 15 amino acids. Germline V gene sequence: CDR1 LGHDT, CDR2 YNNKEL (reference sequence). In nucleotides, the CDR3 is TGTGCCAGCAGCCAAGTTAGGACAGGGACCTACGAGCAGTACTTC. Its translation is CASSQVRTGTYEQYF.

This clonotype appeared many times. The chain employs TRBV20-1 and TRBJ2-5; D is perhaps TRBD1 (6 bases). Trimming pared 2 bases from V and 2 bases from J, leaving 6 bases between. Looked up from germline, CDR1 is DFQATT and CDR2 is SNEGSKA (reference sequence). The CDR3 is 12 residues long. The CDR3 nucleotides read TGCAGTGCTAGACAGGGGCAAGAGACCCAGTACTTC. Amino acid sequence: CSARQGQETQYF.

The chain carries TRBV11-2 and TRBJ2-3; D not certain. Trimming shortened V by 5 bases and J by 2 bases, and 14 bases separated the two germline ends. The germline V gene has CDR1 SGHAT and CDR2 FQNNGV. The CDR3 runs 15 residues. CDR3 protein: CASSPPGANTDTQYF. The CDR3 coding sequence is TGTGCCAGCAGCCCACCAGGAGCCAACACAGATACGCAGTATTTT.

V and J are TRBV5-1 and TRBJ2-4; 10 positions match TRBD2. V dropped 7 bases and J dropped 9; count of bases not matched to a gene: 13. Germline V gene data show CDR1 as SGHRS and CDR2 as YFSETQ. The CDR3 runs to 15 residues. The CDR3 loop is CASSYGPAGGGIQYF. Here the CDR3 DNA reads TGCGCCAGCTCCTACGGCCCAGCGGGGGGGGGCATTCAGTACTTC.

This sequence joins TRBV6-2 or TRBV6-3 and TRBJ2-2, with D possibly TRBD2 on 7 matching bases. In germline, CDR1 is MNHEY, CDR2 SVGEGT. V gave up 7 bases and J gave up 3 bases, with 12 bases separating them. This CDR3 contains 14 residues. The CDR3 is CASNPGGYTGELFF. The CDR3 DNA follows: TGTGCCAGCAATCCGGGGGGCTACACCGGGGAGCTGTTTTTT.

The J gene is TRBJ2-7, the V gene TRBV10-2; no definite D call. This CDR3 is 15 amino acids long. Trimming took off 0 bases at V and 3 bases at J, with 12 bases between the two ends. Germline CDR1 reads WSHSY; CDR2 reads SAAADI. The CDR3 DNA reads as TGCGCCAGCAGTGAGTCGCTAGGTGGGAACTACGAGCAGTACTTC. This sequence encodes CASSESLGGNYEQYF.

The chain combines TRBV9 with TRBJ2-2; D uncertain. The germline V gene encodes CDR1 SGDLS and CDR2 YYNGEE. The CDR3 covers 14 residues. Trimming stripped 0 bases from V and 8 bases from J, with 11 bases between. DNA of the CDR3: TGTGCCAGCAGCGTAGGAGACGCCGAGGGGGAGCTGTTTTTT. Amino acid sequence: CASSVGDAEGELFF.

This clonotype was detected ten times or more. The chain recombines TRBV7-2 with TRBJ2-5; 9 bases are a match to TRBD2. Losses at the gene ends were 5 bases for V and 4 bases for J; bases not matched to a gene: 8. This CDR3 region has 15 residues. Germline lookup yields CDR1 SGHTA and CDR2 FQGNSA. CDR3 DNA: TGTGCCAGCAGCCATCCAGCGGGAGGCGGAGAGACCCAGTACTTC. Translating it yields CASSHPAGGGETQYF.

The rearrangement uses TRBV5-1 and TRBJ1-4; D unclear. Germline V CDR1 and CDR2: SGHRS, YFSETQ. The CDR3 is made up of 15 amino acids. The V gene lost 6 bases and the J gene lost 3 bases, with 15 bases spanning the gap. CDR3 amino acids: CASTLRGGSNEKLFF. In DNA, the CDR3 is TGCGCCAGCACTTTACGGGGAGGATCTAATGAAAAACTGTTTTTT.

Here the CDR3 DNA reads TGTGCCAGCAGTTACTCGGCAAGTAACTATGGCTACACCTTC. Protein: CASSYSASNYGYTF. The chain links TRBV6-6 to TRBJ1-2; D not resolved. Trimming pared 0 bases from V and 1 base from J, leaving 6 bases between. The CDR3 totals 14 residues. The germline V gene encodes CDR1 MNHNY and CDR2 SVGAGI (reference sequence).

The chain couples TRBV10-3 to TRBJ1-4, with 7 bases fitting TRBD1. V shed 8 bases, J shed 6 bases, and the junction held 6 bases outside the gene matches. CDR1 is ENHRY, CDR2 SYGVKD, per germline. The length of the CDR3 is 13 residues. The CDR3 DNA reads TGTGCCATCGGAACAGGGGAGGATGAAAAACTGTTTTTT. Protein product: CAIGTGEDEKLFF.

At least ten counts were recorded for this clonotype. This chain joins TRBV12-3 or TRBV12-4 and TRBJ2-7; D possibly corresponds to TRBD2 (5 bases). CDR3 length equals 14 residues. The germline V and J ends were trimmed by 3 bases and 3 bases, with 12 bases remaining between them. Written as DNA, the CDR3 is TGTGCCAGCAGTTTTGAGGGAATAGACTACGAGCAGTACTTC. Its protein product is CASSFEGIDYEQYF.

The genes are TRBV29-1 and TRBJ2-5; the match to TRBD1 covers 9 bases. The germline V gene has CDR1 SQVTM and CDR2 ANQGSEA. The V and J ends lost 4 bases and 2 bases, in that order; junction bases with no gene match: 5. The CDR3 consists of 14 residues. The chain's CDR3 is CSVGSTGGQETQYF. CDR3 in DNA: TGCAGCGTTGGATCGACAGGGGGGCAAGAGACCCAGTACTTC.

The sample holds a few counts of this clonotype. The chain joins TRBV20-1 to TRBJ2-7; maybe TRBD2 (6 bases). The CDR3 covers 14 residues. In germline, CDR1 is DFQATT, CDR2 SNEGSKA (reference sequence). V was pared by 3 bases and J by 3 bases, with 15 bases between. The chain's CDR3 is CSARQAGGRYEQYF. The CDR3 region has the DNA TGCAGTGCTAGGCAGGCCGGGGGACGCTACGAGCAGTACTTC.

This CDR3 is CASRGLAGGVYEQYF. In nucleotides, the CDR3 is TGTGCCAGCAGGGGGCTAGCGGGAGGTGTCTACGAGCAGTACTTC. V gene TRBV6-1 combines with J gene TRBJ2-7; 11 nucleotides agree with TRBD2. Per the germline V gene, CDR1 is MNHNS and CDR2 is SASEGT. V dropped 6 bases and J dropped 3; count of bases not matched to a gene: 7. The CDR3 loop spans 15 amino acids.

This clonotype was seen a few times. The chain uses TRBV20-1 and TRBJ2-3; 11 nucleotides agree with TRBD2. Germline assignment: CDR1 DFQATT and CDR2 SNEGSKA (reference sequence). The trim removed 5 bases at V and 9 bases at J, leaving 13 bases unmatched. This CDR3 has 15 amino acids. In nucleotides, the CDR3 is TGCAGTGCTCTCTGGGCAACTAGCGGGAGTCAGACGCAGTATTTT. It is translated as CSALWATSGSQTQYF.

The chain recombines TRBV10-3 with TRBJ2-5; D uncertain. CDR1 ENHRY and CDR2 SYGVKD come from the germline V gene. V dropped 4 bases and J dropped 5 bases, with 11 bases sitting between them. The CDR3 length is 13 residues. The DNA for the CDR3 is TGTGCCATCAGTGGACAATTCGGGGAGACCCAGTACTTC. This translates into CAISGQFGETQYF.

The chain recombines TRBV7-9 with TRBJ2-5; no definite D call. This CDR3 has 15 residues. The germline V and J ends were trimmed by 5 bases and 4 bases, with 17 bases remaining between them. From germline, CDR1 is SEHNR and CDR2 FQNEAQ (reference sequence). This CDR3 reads CASSTSSEIGETQYF. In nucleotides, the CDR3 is TGTGCCAGCAGCACCTCCTCGGAAATCGGAGAGACCCAGTACTTC.

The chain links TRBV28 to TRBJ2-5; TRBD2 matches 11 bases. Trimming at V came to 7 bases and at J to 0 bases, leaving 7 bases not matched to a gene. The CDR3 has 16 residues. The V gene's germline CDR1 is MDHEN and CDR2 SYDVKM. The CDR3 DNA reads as TGTGCCAGCATCCCGGGACTAGCGGCTTACCAAGAGACCCAGTACTTC. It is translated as CASIPGLAAYQETQYF. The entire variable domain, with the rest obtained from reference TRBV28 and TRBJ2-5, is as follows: DVKVTQSSRYLVKRTGEKVFLECVQDMDHENMFWYRQDPGLGLRLIYFSYDVKMKEKGDIPEGYSVSREKKERFSLILESASTNQTSMYLCASIPGLAAYQETQYFGPGTRLLVL.

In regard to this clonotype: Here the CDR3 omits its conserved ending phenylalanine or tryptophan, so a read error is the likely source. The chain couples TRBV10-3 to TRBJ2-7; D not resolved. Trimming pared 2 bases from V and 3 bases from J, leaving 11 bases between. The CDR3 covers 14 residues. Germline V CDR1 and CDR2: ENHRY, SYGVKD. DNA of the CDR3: TGTGCCATCAGTGAGAGGTCTAAGTTCTACGAGCAGTACTAC. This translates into CAISERSKFYEQYY.

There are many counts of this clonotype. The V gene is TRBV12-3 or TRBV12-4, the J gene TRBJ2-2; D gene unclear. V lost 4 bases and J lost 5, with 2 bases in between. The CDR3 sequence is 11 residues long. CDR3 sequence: CASSSTGELFF. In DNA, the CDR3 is TGTGCCAGCAGTTCAACCGGGGAGCTGTTTTTT.

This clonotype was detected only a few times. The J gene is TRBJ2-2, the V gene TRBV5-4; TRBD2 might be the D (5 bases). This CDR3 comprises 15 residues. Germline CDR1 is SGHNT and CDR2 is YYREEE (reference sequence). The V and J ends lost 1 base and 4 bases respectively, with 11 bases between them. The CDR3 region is CASSLTSKSTGELFF. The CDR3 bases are TGTGCCAGCAGCTTGACTAGTAAATCCACCGGGGAGCTGTTTTTT.

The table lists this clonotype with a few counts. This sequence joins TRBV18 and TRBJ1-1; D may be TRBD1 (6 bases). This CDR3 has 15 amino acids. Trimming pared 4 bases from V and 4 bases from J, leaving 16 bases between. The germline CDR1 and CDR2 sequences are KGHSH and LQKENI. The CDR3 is CASSRGRVRGTEAFF. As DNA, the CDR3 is TGTGCCAGCTCACGGGGGCGGGTCAGGGGCACTGAAGCTTTCTTT.

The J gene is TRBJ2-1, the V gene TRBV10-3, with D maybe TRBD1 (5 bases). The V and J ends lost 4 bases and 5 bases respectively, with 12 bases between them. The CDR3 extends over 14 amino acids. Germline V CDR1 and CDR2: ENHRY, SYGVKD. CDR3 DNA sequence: TGTGCCATCAGTGGTTTAAGGGGAAACAATGAGCAGTTCTTC. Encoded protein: CAISGLRGNNEQFF.

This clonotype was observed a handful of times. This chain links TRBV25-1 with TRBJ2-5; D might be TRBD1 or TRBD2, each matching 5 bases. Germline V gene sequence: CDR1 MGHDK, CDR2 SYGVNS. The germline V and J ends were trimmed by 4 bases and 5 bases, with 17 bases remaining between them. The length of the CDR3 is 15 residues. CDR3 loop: CASSVMPGPRETQYF. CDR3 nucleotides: TGTGCCAGCAGTGTCATGCCGGGACCCAGGGAGACCCAGTACTTC.

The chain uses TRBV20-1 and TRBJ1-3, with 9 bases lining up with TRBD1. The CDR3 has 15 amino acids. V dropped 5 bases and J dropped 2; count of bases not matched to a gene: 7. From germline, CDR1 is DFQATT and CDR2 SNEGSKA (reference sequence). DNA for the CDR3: TGCAGTGCTGCCGAGGGACAGGGAGCTGGAAACACCATATATTTT. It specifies CSAAEGQGAGNTIYF.